This T cell receptor beta chain is from a study of identical twins. General study results and limits: Weaker excess twin sharing was seen among beta out-of-frame sequences. Invariant T cells like MAIT and iNKT could partly confound the zero-insertion analyses. Twin-shared out-of-frame alpha sequences were enriched for low generation probability.

Template switching created a universal primer site, and the cDNA included unique molecular identifiers. One entry per CDR3 protein, called by TCRdb with MiXCR from the 5' RACE reads. The table records roughly 1,500,000 distinct CDR3 sequences, 32% of them present only once. About this clonotype itself: What it binds is unknown.

Per the germline V gene, CDR1 is MNHEY and CDR2 is SVGEGT. V was cut by 5 bases and J by 3 bases, with 17 bases left in between. The CDR3 is made up of 15 amino acids. This sequence originates from a newborn girl in good health. The sequenced sample consisted of cord blood. The chain carries TRBV6-2 or TRBV6-3 and TRBJ2-7; possible D gene TRBD1, 6 bases. The CDR3 region is CASSPGTYIYYEQYF. CDR3 sequence (DNA): TGTGCCAGCAGTCCCGGGACATACATCTACTACGAGCAGTACTTC.